This TCR beta chain was retrieved from a study of blood T cell repertoires in COVID-19. This CDR3 contains 17 residues. Assay: immunoSEQ multiplex PCR; the TCRdb copy retains only in-frame clones and omits some. The sample holds roughly 250,000 clones, 87% seen once. This clone was detected only a few times. The clonotype comes from a man in his 60s who had recovered from COVID-19. V and J are TRBV1 and TRBJ2-1; no check of the table's D call, TRBD2, against the DNA was made. TRBV1 is deemed a pseudogene. Sequences were obtained from peripheral blood. CDR3 protein: CTSSQDLASEPYNEQFF. The CDR3 DNA reads as TGCACCAGCAGCCAAGATTTGGCTAGCGAGCCGTACAATGAGCAGTTCTTC.